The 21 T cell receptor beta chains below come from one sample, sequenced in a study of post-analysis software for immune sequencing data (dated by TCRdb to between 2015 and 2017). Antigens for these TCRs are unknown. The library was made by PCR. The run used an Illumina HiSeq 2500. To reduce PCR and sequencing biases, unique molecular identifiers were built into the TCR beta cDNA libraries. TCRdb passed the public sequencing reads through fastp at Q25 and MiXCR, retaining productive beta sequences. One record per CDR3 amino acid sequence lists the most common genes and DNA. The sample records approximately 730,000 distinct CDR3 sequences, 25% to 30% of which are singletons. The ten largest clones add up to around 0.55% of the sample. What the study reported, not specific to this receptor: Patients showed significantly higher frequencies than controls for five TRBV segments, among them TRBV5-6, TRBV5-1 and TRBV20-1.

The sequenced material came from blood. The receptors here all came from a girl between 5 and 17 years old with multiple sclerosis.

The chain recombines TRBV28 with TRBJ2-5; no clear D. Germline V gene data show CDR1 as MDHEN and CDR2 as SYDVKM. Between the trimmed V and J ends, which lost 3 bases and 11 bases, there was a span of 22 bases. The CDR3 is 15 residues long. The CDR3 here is CASSFRPGSYNEQYF. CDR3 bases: TGTGCCAGCAGTTTTCGGCCCGGCTCCTACAATGAGCAGTACTTC.

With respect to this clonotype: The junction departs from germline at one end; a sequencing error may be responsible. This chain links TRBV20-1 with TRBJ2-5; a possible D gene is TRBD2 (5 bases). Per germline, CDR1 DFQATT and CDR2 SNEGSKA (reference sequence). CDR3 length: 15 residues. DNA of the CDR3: TGCAGTGCTGGAGACCCCCGGCTGGGAGCGGAGACCCAGTACTTC. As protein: CSAGDPRLGAETQYF.

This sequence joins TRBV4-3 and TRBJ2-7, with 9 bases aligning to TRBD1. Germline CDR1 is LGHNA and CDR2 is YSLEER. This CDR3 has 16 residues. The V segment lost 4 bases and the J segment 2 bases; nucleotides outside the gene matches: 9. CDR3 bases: TGCGCCAGCAGCCCTGTACAGGGGGCGGCTGCCTACGAGCAGTACTTC. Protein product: CASSPVQGAAAYEQYF.

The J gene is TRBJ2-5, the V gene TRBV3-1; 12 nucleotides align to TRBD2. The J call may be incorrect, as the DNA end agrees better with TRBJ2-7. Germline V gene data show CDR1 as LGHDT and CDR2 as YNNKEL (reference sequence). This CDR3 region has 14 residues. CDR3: CASSQTSGRFEQYF. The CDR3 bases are TGTGCCAGCAGCCAAACTAGCGGGAGGTTCGAGCAGTACTTC.

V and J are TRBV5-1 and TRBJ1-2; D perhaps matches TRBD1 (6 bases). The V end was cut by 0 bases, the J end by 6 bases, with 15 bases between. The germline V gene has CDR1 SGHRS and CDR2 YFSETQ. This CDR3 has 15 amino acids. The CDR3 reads CASSLAEDRTNGYTF. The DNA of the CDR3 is TGCGCCAGCAGCTTGGCCGAAGACAGGACTAATGGCTACACCTTC.

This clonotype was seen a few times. This CDR3 reads CSVVRTGGSYNEQFF. DNA of the CDR3: TGCAGCGTTGTAAGGACGGGAGGGTCCTACAATGAGCAGTTCTTC. The chain has TRBV29-1 and TRBJ2-1, with 8 bases identical to TRBD2. J gave up 1 base and V 4 bases, and 6 bases lay outside the gene matches. The CDR3 spans 15 residues. CDR1 is SQVTM and CDR2 is ANQGSEA in the germline V gene.

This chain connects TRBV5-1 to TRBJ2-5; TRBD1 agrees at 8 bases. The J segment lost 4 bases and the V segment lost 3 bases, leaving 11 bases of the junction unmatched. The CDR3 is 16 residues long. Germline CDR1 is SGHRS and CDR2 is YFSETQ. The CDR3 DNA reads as TGCGCCAGCAGCTCGACCGGACAGGGAAGAGGAGAGACCCAGTACTTC. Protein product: CASSSTGQGRGETQYF.

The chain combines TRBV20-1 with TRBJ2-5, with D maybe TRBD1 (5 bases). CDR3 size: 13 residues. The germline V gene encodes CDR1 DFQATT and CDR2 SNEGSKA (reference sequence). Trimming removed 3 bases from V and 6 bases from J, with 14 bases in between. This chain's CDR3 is CSASWGREKTQYF. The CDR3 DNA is TGCAGTGCTAGTTGGGGCAGGGAAAAGACCCAGTACTTC.

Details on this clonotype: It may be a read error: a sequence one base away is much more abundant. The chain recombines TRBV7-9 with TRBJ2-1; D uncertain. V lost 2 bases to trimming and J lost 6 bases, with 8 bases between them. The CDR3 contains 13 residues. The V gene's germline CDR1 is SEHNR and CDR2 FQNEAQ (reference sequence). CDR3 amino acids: CASSLRQCNEQFF. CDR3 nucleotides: TGTGCCAGCAGCTTAAGGCAGTGCAATGAGCAGTTCTTC.

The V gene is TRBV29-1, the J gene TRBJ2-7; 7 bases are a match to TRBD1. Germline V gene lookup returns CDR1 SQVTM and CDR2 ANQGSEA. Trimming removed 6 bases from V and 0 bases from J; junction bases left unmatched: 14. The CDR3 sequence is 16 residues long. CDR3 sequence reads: CSVSRGSAGGSYEQYF. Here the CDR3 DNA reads TGCAGCGTGAGCCGGGGCAGTGCAGGGGGCTCCTACGAGCAGTACTTC.

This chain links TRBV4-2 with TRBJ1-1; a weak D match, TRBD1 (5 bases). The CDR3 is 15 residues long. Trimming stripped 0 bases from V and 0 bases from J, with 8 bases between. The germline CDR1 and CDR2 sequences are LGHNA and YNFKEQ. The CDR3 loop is CASSQDGTLNTEAFF. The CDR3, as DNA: TGTGCCAGCAGCCAAGATGGGACCTTGAACACTGAAGCTTTCTTT.

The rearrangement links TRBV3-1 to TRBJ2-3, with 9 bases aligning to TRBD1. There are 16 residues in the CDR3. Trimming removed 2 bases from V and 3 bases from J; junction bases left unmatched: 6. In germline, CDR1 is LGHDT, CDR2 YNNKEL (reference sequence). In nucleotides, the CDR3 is TGTGCCAGCAGCCAACAGGGACAGGGTTTAACAGATACGCAGTATTTT. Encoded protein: CASSQQGQGLTDTQYF.

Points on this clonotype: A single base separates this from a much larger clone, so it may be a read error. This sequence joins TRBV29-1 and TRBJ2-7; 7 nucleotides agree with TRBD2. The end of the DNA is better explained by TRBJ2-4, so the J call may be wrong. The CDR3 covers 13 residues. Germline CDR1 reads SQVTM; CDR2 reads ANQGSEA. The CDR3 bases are TGCAGCGGCCCAGGAGGGAGGGAAAACATTCAGTACTTC. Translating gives CSGPGGRENIQYF.

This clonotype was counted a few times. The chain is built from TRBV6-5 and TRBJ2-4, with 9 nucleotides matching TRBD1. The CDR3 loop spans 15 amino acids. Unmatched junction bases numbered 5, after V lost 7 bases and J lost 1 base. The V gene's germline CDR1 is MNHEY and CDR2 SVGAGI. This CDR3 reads CASTTGGLAKNIQYF. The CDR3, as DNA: TGTGCCAGCACCACAGGGGGCTTGGCCAAAAACATTCAGTACTTC.

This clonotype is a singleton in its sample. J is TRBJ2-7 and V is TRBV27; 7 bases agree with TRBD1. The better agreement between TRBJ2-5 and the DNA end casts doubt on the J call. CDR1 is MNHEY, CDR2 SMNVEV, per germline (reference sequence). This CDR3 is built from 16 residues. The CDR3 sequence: CASSPRRTGVWETQYF. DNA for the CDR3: TGTGCCAGCAGTCCCAGACGGACAGGCGTGTGGGAGACCCAGTACTTC.

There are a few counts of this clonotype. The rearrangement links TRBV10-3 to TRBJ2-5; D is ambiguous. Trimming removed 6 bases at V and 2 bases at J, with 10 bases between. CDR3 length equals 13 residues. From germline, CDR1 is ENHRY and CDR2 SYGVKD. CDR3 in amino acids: CAIRDGEQETQYF. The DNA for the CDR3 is TGTGCCATCAGGGACGGAGAGCAAGAGACCCAGTACTTC.

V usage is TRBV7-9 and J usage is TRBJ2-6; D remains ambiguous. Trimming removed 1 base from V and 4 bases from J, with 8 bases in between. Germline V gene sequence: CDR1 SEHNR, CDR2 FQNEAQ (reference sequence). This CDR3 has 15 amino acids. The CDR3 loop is CASSLVVAGANVLTF. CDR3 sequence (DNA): TGTGCCAGCAGCTTAGTAGTGGCGGGGGCCAACGTCCTGACTTTC.

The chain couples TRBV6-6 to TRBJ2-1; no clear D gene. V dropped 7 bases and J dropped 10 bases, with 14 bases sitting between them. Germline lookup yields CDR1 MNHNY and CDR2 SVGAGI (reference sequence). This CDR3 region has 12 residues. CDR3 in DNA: TGTGCCAGCATCGACAAAAAGGAGGAGCAGTTCTTC. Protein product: CASIDKKEEQFF.

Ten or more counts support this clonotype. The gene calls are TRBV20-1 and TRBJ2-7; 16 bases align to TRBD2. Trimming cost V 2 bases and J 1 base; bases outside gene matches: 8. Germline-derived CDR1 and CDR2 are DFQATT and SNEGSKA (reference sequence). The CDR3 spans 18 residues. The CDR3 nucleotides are TGCAGTGCTAGACCCGGGACTAGCGGGAGGGGATTATCCTACGAGCAGTACTTC. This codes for CSARPGTSGRGLSYEQYF.

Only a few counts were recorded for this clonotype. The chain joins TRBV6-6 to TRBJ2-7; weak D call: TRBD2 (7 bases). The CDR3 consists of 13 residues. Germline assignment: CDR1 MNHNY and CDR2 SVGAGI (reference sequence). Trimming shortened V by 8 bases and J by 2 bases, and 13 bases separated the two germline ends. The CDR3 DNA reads TGTGCCAGCCGCCGGGGGGACACCTACGAGCAGTACTTC. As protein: CASRRGDTYEQYF.

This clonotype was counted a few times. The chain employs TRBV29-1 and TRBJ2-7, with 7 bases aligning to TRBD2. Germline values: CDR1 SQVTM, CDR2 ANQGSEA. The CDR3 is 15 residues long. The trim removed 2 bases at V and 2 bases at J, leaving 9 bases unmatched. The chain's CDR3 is CSVEFLSGIPYEQYF. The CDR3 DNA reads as TGCAGCGTTGAATTCCTAAGCGGGATCCCCTACGAGCAGTACTTC.